A selection of T cell receptor beta chains follows, all from one sample in a study of blood T cell repertoires in COVID-19. Profiling relied on immunoSEQ multiplex PCR, and the TCRdb table lists in-frame clones only, not all of them. The table shows some 400,000 clones, with roughly 90% occurring only once. Sequenced sample: peripheral blood. These receptors came from a man younger than 35 with active or convalescent COVID-19. Both conserved end residues are part of each CDR3. The D gene is left open where the match is weak. Clone size is stated in some rows and not others, as once, few, many or a class when expanded.

>NA|TRBJ2-1|TRBD2|TRBV7-2
TGTGCCAGCAGCTTGACTAGCGGGGGGGCCGGAGAGCAGTTCTTC
CASSLTSGGAGEQFF
>NA|TRBJ2-7|TRBD2|TRBV28
TGTGCCAGCACTCAGACTAGCGGGCAGTACGAGCAGTACTTC
CASTQTSGQYEQYF
>NA|TRBJ2-4|TRBD2|TRBV19
TGTGCCATCCGCGAGCGGGGCAAAAACATTCAGTACTTC
CAIRERGKNIQYF
>few|TRBJ1-4|TRBD1|TRBV4-1
TGCGCCAGCAGCCAAGGCGACGGGACAGCTAATGAAAAACTGTTTTTT
CASSQGDGTANEKLFF
>NA|TRBJ2-7|TRBD1|TRBV6-5
TGTGCCAGCAGTCCCGGGACAGGGGTTTATTCCGAGCAGTACTTC
CASSPGTGVYSEQYF
>NA|TRBJ1-1|TRBD1|TRBV19
TGTGCCAGTAGGACAGGGTGGGCTGAAGCTTTCTTT
CASRTGWAEAFF
>NA|TRBJ2-1|NA|TRBV28
TGTGCCAGCAGTCCCCCCGGGGCAGGGGCCGATGAGCAGTTCTTC
CASSPPGAGADEQFF
>NA|TRBJ1-3|TRBD1|TRBV5-6
TGTGCCAGCAGCCCCTATGGGGGACAGGGGCTCACCATATATTTT
CASSPYGGQGLTIYF
>NA|TRBJ2-3|TRBD2|TRBV6-1
TGTGCCAGCAGTGAATCGACTAGCGGGGGGCTTGATACGCAGTATTTT
CASSESTSGGLDTQYF
>NA|TRBJ2-3|TRBD2|TRBV7-2
TGTGCCAGCAGCTTAGTTTTGGCTAGCGGGGGGGGAGATACGCAGTATTTT
CASSLVLASGGGDTQYF
>NA|TRBJ1-2|NA|TRBV6-1
TGTGCCAGCAGCCCCCACGGTGGTGGCTACACCTTC
CASSPHGGGYTF
>NA|TRBJ1-5|NA|TRBV12-3/TRBV12-4
TGTGCCAGCAGTTTCGTGGCGGAACAGCCCCAGCATTTT
CASSFVAEQPQHF
>NA|TRBJ2-1|TRBD2|TRBV6-2/TRBV6-3
TGTGCCAGCAGTATTGCTAGCGGGGGTTCCCCATACAATGAGCAGTTCTTC
CASSIASGGSPYNEQFF
>NA|TRBJ2-5|NA|TRBV2
TGTGCCAGCAGTAGCGGACCTCAAGAGACCCAGTACTTC
CASSSGPQETQYF
>NA|TRBJ1-1|NA|TRBV4-1
TGCGCCAGCAGCCAAGGGGTTCAGGGTAGGGCAAAGGGCACTGAAGCTTTCTTT
CASSQGVQGRAKGTEAFF
>NA|TRBJ2-7|TRBD2|TRBV9
TGTGCCAGCAGCCCTAGCGGGGGCCTCGACGAGCAGTACTTC
CASSPSGGLDEQYF
>NA|TRBJ2-5|NA|TRBV27
TGTGCCAGCAGTTCAGGGGTAGAGACCCAGTACTTC
CASSSGVETQYF
>NA|TRBJ2-7|TRBD1|TRBV4-1
TGCGCCAGCAGCCAAGCTACAGGGGGAGTTATTATGCAGTACTTC
CASSQATGGVIMQYF
>once|TRBJ2-1|TRBD2|TRBV18
TGTGCCAGCTCACCGTTTTTCAGCGGGGGGTACAATGAGCAGTTCTTC
CASSPFFSGGYNEQFF
>NA|TRBJ1-2|NA|TRBV29-1
TGCAGCGTCCAGAGGGACATAGCTAACTATGGCTACACCTTC
CSVQRDIANYGYTF
>NA|TRBJ1-6|TRBD1|TRBV7-3
TGTGCCAGCAGCTTAAACAGGGGGAGTTCACCCCTCCACTTT
CASSLNRGSSPLHF
>once|TRBJ1-1|NA|TRBV27
TGTGCCAGCAGTTTATCCCCCGGGGGAGGTGGAGCTTTCTTT
CASSLSPGGGGAFF
>NA|TRBJ2-1|NA|TRBV7-6
TGTGCCAGCAGCTTAAGGGGGGGCGGAGCAATTCTCTCCTACAATGAGCAGTTCTTC
CASSLRGGGAILSYNEQFF
>NA|TRBJ1-3|NA|TRBV29-1
TGCAGCGTTGAAGTCAGTGGCTCTGGAAACACCATATATTTT
CSVEVSGSGNTIYF
>NA|TRBJ2-5|NA|TRBV9
TGTGCCAGCAGCGTAGAAGCGGGCGGAGAGACCCAGTACTTC
CASSVEAGGETQYF
>once|TRBJ2-2|NA|TRBV28
TGTGCCAGCAGTTTCCCGGGGATGGTGATGGGGGAGCTGTTTTTT
CASSFPGMVMGELFF
>NA|TRBJ2-7|TRBD1|TRBV6-6
TGTGCCAGCAGTTCGACAGGGGTCGAGCAGTACTTC
CASSSTGVEQYF
>NA|TRBJ1-1|TRBD1|TRBV6-5
TGTGCCAGCAGGGACAGGGCCACTGAAGCTTTCTTT
CASRDRATEAFF
>NA|TRBJ1-2|TRBD1|TRBV7-2
TGTGCCAGCAGCCCCCGGGACAGGGGAGACTATGGCTACACCTTC
CASSPRDRGDYGYTF
>once|TRBJ1-1|NA|TRBV7-9
TGTGCCAGCAGCGACGCAGGGGTATGGACTGAAGCTTTCTTT
CASSDAGVWTEAFF
>NA|TRBJ2-2|TRBD2|TRBV2
TGTGCCAGCAGTGAGTCTAGCGGGGCCGCCGGGGAGCTGTTTTTT
CASSESSGAAGELFF
>once|TRBJ1-1|NA|TRBV6-2/TRBV6-3
TGTGCCAGCAGTTATCTTCTCGGGGGAGCTTTCTTT
CASSYLLGGAFF